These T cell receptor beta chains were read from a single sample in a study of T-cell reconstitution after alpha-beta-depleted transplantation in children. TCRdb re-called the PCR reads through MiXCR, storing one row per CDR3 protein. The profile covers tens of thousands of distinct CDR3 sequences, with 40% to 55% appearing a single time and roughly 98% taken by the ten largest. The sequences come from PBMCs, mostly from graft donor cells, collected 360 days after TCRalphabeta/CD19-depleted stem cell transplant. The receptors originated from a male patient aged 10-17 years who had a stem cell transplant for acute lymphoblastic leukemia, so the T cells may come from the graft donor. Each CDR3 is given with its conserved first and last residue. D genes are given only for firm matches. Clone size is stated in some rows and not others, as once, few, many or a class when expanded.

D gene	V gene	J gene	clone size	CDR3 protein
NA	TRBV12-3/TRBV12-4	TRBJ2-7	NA	CASSTYSYQTSYEQYF
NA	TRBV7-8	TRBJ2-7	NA	CASSSTVYEQYF
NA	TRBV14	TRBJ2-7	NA	CASSQLQDSSYEQYF
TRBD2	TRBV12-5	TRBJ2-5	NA	CASGRTAGAQETQYF
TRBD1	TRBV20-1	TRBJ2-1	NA	CSASLQGAGEQFF
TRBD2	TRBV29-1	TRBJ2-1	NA	CSVVGGSYNEQFF
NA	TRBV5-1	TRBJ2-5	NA	CASSSTGIKQETQYF
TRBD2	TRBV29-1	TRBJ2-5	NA	CSVEVGLAGALMETQYF
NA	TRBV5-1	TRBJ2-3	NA	CASSQGRPTDTQYF
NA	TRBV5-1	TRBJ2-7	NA	CASRQAPPYEQYF
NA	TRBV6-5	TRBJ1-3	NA	CASSYGKSSGNTIYF
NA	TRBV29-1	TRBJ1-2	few	CSVEDRKGGLYYGYTF
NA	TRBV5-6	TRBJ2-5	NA	CASSPPGNQETQYF
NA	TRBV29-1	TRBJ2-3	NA	CSVEDLGAMTSTDTQYF
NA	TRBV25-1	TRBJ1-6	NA	CASSVGFATLHF
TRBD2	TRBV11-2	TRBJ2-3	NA	CASSLVGGTSTDTQYF
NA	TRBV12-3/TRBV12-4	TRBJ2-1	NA	CASSPGPNNEQFF
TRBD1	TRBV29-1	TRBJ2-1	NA	CSVFRQGAHNEQFF
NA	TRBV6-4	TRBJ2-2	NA	CASSESGTGELFF
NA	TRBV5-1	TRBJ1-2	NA	CASSLVGSHSKFGYTF
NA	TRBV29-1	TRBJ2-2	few	CSADLQEDRRLFF
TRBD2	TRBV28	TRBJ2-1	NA	CASSPPRLAGLQFF
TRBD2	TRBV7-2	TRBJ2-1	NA	CASSLPTSGFVDEQFF
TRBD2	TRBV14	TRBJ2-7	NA	CASSPGGGIISYEQYF
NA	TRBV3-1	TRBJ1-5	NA	CASSPRGWVNQPQHF
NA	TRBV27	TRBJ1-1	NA	CASSFTREGTEAFF